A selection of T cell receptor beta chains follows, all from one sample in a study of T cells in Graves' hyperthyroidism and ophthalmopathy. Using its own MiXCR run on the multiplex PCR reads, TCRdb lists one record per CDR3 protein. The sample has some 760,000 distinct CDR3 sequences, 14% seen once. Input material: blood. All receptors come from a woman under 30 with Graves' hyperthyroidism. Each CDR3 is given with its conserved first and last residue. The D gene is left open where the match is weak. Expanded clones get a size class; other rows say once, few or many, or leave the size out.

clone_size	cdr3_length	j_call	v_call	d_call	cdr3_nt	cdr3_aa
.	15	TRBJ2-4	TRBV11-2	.	TGTGCCAGCAGCTCCCGCCCTGGACAGAAAAACATTCAGTACTTC	CASSSRPGQKNIQYF
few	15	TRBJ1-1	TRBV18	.	TGTGCCAGCTCACCGGAGAAACTAAACACTGAAGAAGCTTTCTTT	CASSPEKLNTEEAFF
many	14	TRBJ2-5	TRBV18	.	TGTGCCAGCTCAACAGACCACGGAGCAGAGACCCAGTACTTC	CASSTDHGAETQYF
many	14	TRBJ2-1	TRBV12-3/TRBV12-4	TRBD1	TGTGCCAGCAGGCCGGGACAGGGGATGCGTGAGCAGTTCTTC	CASRPGQGMREQFF
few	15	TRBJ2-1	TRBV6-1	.	TGTGCCAGCAGTGGCCTGGGCGGGGCAAACAATGAGCAGTTCTTC	CASSGLGGANNEQFF
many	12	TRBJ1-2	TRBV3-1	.	TGTGCCAGCAGCCAAGAATACCGGGGCTACACCTTC	CASSQEYRGYTF
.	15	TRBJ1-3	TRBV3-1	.	TGTGCCAGCAGCCAAGCAAGGGTATCTGGAAACACCATATATTTT	CASSQARVSGNTIYF
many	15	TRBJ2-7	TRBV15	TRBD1	TGTGCCACCAGCAGAGAGGGACAGGGAACCTACGAGCAGTACTTC	CATSREGQGTYEQYF
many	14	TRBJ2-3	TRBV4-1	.	TGCGCCAGCAGCCAAGATGGGGGCCGAGATACGCAGTATTTT	CASSQDGGRDTQYF
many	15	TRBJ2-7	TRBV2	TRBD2	TGTGCCAGCATCCCCCTGGGAGGGTTGGTCTACGAGCAGTACTTC	CASIPLGGLVYEQYF
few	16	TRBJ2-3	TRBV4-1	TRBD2	TGCGCCAGCAGCTTACCGGGACTAGCGGTGACAGATACGCAGTATTTT	CASSLPGLAVTDTQYF
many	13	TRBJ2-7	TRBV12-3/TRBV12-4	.	TGTGCCAGCAGAATTCAGGGATTCGGCGAGCAGTACTTC	CASRIQGFGEQYF
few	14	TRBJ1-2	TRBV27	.	TGTGCCAGCAGTCCAAGGGGGGGACTCTATGGCTACACCTTC	CASSPRGGLYGYTF
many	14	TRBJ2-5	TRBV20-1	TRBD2	TGCAGTGCTTATGAGGCTAGCGGGCAAGAGACCCAGTACTTC	CSAYEASGQETQYF
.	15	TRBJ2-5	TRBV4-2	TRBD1	TGTGCCAGCAGCGGAGTTGTCAGGGGGTTTGAGACCCAGTACTTC	CASSGVVRGFETQYF
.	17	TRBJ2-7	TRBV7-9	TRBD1	TGCGCCAGCAGCCAAGATCACAGGGGAACAAGCTCCTACGAGCAGTACTTC	CASSQDHRGTSSYEQYF
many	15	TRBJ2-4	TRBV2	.	TGTGCCAGCAGCGCCCTGGAGATAGCCAAAAACATTCAGTACTTC	CASSALEIAKNIQYF
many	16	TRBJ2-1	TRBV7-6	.	TGTGCCAGCAGCTTAGATGGAGCGAGAAGGCACAATGAGCAGTTCTTC	CASSLDGARRHNEQFF
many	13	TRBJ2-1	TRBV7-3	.	TGTGCCAGCAGCTTAGAATCCTCGGCAGGGCAGTTCTTC	CASSLESSAGQFF
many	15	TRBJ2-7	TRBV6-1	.	TGTGCCGGGGGACGGGACAAGGGGAGCTCCTACGAGCAGTACTTC	CAGGRDKGSSYEQYF
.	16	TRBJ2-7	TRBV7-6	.	TGTGCCAGCAGCCTGGGACACGGCCTAAGTCGGGGCGAGCAGTACTTC	CASSLGHGLSRGEQYF
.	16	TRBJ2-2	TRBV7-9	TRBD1	TGTGCCAGCAGCCGCCGGGACAGGGTCAACACCGGGGAGCTGTTTTTT	CASSRRDRVNTGELFF
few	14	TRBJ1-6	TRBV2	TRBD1	TGTGCCAGCACCGGGACAGGGGGCTATTCACCCCTCCACTTT	CASTGTGGYSPLHF
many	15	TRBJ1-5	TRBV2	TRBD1	TGTGCCAGCAGCGTGGGGACAGTTAGCAATCAGCCCCAGCATTTT	CASSVGTVSNQPQHF
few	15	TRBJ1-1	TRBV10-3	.	TGTGCCATCAGTGAGTCAGGGGGGCTGAACACTGAAGCTTTCTTT	CAISESGGLNTEAFF
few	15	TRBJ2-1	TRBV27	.	TGTGCCAGCAGTTTATCGATTGAATGGGGGTATGAGCAGTTCTTC	CASSLSIEWGYEQFF
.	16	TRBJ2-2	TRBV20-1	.	TGCAGTGCTAGAGATCTGACGGGAGTAAACACCGGGGAGCTGTTTTTT	CSARDLTGVNTGELFF
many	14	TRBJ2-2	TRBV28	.	TGTGCCAGCAAGGGCAGGGTAAACACCGGGGAGCTGTTTTTT	CASKGRVNTGELFF
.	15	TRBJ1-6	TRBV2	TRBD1	TGTGCCAGCCGTGAGGACAGGGGCTATAATTCACCCCTCCACTTT	CASREDRGYNSPLHF
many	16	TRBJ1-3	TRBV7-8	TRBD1	TGTGCCAGCAGCCATTCGAGGGGGCGAAGTGGAAACACCATATATTTT	CASSHSRGRSGNTIYF
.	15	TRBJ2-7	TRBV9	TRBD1	TGTGCCAGCAGCGTGACCGGGACAGGGTCCTACGAGCAGTACTTC	CASSVTGTGSYEQYF
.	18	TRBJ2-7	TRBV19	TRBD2	TGTGCCAGTAGTATTAGACCCCGAGGACTAGCGGGGCCCTACGAGCAGTACTTC	CASSIRPRGLAGPYEQYF
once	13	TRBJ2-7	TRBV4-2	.	TGTGCCTCCTCAACAGGGAACTCTGGGGAGCAGTACTTC	CASSTGNSGEQYF
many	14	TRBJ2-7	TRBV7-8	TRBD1	TGTGCCAGCACAGCGGGACAGGGGGGATTCGAGCAGTACTTC	CASTAGQGGFEQYF
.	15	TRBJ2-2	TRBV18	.	TGTGCCAGCTCACCAAATAGCCCGAACACCGGGGAGCTGTTTTTT	CASSPNSPNTGELFF
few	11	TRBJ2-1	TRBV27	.	TGTGCCAGCAGCTTCCTTGGGGGGCAGTTCTTC	CASSFLGGQFF
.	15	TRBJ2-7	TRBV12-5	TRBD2	TGTGCTAGTGGTTCAGATAGCGGGGGGGACAATGAGCAGTACTTC	CASGSDSGGDNEQYF
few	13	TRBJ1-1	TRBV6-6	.	TGTGCCAGCAGTTACGAGGTGGACACTGAAGCTTTCTTT	CASSYEVDTEAFF
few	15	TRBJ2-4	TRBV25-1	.	TGTGCCAGCAAGGAAGAGGGGGGAGCCAAAAACATTCAGTACTTC	CASKEEGGAKNIQYF
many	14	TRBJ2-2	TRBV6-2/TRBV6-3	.	TGTGCCAGCAAGCGTCTACAGACCACCGGGGAGCTGTTTTTT	CASKRLQTTGELFF
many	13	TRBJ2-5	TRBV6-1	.	TGTGCCAGCAGTGAAGGACTACAAGAGACCCAGTACTTC	CASSEGLQETQYF
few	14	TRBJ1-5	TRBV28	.	TGTGCCAGCAGTTTACCTGGCGTCGGGTCGCCCCAGCATTTT	CASSLPGVGSPQHF